The clone carrying this T cell receptor (beta chain) was counted only a few times. Antigen: not known. These data originate in a study of blood T cells in healthy people across ages. The authors ran a second PCR of 7 to 11 cycles using a sample-barcoded 5' primer and a J-beta primer mix. TCRdb passed the 5' RACE reads through MiXCR, listing each CDR3 protein once. Among about 1,600,000 distinct CDR3 sequences listed, 35% to 45% were seen once. V lost 1 base, J lost 1 base, and 10 bases lay in between. CDR1 is MNHEY and CDR2 is SMNVEV in the germline V gene (reference sequence). The CDR3 sequence is 16 residues long. Whole-study findings and limits: Per million T cells, TCR beta diversity dropped roughly linearly as age increased.

This chain joins TRBV27 and TRBJ2-2; D gene unclear. The sample taken for sequencing was blood. The sequence was collected from a woman under 30 in good health. The CDR3 sequence: CASSLLVPQNTGELFF. Written as DNA, the CDR3 is TGTGCCAGCAGTTTATTGGTGCCCCAGAACACCGGGGAGCTGTTTTTT.